Following are 5 T cell receptor beta chains from one sample sequenced in a study of blood T cells in healthy people across ages (dated by TCRdb to about 2015). Library method: 5' RACE. Sequencing relied on an Illumina HiSeq 2500. A second roughly 7 to 11 cycle PCR used a sample-barcoded 5' primer and a J-beta primer mix. The public reads were run again by TCRdb, first through fastp at Q25 and then through MiXCR, and only productive beta chains were kept. Each entry is one CDR3 protein sequence, shown with its most common DNA and genes. The sample includes over 300,000 distinct CDR3 sequences, with about half observed a single time. The top ten clones comprise 45% to 55% of the sample. Material: blood. These receptors were collected from a man aged 55 to 69 in good health.

The chain is built from TRBV27 and TRBJ2-7, with no clear D. V lost 5 bases and J 1 base, leaving 15 bases between the germline ends. Germline CDR1 is MNHEY and CDR2 is SMNVEV (reference sequence). The CDR3 covers 15 residues. In DNA form, the CDR3 reads TGTGCCAGCAGTCTCAACTCCCTATTGTCCTACGAGCAGTACTTC. It yields the protein CASSLNSLLSYEQYF.

Ten or more counts support this clonotype. The chain joins TRBV5-1 to TRBJ2-4; the D is unclear. V was clipped by 4 bases and J by 6 bases, with 8 bases between them. Germline V gene sequence: CDR1 SGHRS, CDR2 YFSETQ. The CDR3 runs 12 residues. CDR3 sequence (DNA): TGCGCCAGCAGCGTAAATGCAAACATTCAGTACTTC. Residues: CASSVNANIQYF.

The chain has TRBV7-2 and TRBJ2-7, with a tentative D call TRBD2 (5 bases). CDR3 length: 16 amino acids. CDR1 is SGHTA and CDR2 is FQGNSA in the germline V gene. Trimming cost V 2 bases and J 2 bases, with 16 bases left between them. Here the CDR3 reads CASSLSIGGRPYEQYF. CDR3 DNA sequence: TGTGCCAGCAGCTTAAGTATTGGCGGGCGGCCCTACGAGCAGTACTTC.

The sample holds a few counts of this clonotype. CDR3 DNA: TGTGCCACCGGACTAGCGGGAGCAGTCACAGATACGCAGTATTTT. Encoded protein: CATGLAGAVTDTQYF. The chain joins TRBV6-2 or TRBV6-3 to TRBJ2-3, with 13 bases lining up with TRBD2. V lost 10 bases and J lost 2; bases outside the gene matches: 6. CDR3 length: 15 amino acids. The V gene's germline CDR1 is MNHEY and CDR2 SVGEGT.

This clonotype was counted ten times or more. The genes are TRBV7-2 and TRBJ2-3; tentative D call: TRBD1 (5 bases). This CDR3 has 13 amino acids. V was shortened by 2 bases and J by 10 bases, with 13 bases between the two germline ends. Looked up from germline, CDR1 is SGHTA and CDR2 is FQGNSA. The CDR3 nucleotides read TGTGCCAGCAGCTTAAGCCCTCAAGGGGCGCAGTATTTT. Its translation is CASSLSPQGAQYF.